This paragraph reports one T cell receptor (beta chain). Its antigen is as yet unknown. TCRdb's table, derived via immunoSEQ multiplex PCR, lists solely in-frame clones and lacks some. The table lists roughly 20,000 clones, roughly 91% of them singletons, with about an eighth in the top ten. The record originates from a study of T cells in localized non-small cell lung cancer. Study-wide results and caveats: Within adjacent lung there appeared a median roughly 60 of the top 100 tumor clones.

Germline V lookup: CDR1 MDHEN, CDR2 SYDVKM. The V segment lost 8 bases and the J segment 2 bases; nucleotides outside the gene matches: 3. The CDR3 spans 13 residues. This sequence was found in a male donor aged 60 or older with stage I lung adenocarcinoma. Sequencing used peripheral blood, obtained before any cancer treatment. The chain uses TRBV28 and TRBJ2-7; 10 bases align to TRBD2. The CDR3 DNA is TGTGCCAGCGAAGGGACTAGCGCCTACGAGCAGTACTTC. Translating it yields CASEGTSAYEQYF.